This TCR beta chain is drawn from a study of kidney transplant recipient with SARS-CoV-2 infection (dated by TCRdb to the early 2020s). V loses 6 bases, J loses 3 bases, and the germline ends lie 12 bases apart. From a lookup of the germline V gene, CDR1 and CDR2 are MDHEN and SYDVKM. The CDR3 spans 13 residues, from the cysteine through the phenylalanine. Only the CDR3 portion is preserved as DNA: 39 bases, with reading frame beginning at the first base. This clonotype occurred many times. Its antigen is unknown. There are no base qualities to consult, and no much larger clone falls within one base. Sequencing instrument: Illumina MiSeq. Profiling of the peripheral T cell repertoire was carried out for human TCRbeta genes. As for the original processing: Beta-binomial modelling was used to test for differences in clonotype abundance while accounting for variability over time. Expanded clonotypes were checked against the ImmuneCODE reference database of SARS-CoV-2-associated TCRs and mapped to regions of the viral genome. Additional analyses of the repertoire looked at TRBV gene usage, CDR3 length, CDR3 amino acid overlap between time points, clonotype abundance distributions and Jaccard similarity. The raw public reads went through TCRdb reprocessing: fastp at Q25, MiXCR clone calling, in-frame beta chains kept. A single entry per CDR3 protein holds the most common genes and DNA from its merged rows. TCRdb assigned the V and J calls; the authors' analysis was not used. In this sample the table shows under 250,000 distinct CDR3 sequences, under 35% of which occur a single time. The ten largest clones add up to almost 7.5% of the sample.

The sample's time point, from its label and the paper: pre-pandemic baseline sample and day 111 after first positive SARS-CoV-2 test. The specimen comprised a blood sample, sampled at baseline and between days 110 and 120 from a kidney transplant recipient. Recombination joined TRBV28 with TRBJ2-7; a tentative D call is TRBD2 (5 bases match). The TCR originated in a young adult male patient who had COVID-19 and was a kidney transplant recipient. A transplant means some T cells may be of graft donor rather than patient origin. Read as DNA, the sequence is TGTGCCAGCAGCGAGGACTTTTACTACGAGCAGTACTTC. Its translation is CASSEDFYYEQYF.